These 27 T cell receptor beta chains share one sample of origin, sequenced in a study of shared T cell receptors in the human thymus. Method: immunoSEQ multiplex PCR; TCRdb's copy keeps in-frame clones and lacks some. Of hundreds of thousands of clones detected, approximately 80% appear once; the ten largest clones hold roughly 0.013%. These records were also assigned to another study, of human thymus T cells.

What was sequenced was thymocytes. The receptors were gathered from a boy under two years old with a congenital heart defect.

For the CDR3, the DNA is TGTGCCTGGAGTGTACTGCGGGGCGGCTATGGCTACACCTTC. This gives the protein CAWSVLRGGYGYTF. The chain carries TRBV30 and TRBJ1-2; tentative D call: TRBD1 (5 bases). The germline CDR1 and CDR2 sequences are GTSNPN and SVGIG (reference sequence). The CDR3 is made up of 14 amino acids. V lost 0 bases and J lost 4, with 12 bases in between.

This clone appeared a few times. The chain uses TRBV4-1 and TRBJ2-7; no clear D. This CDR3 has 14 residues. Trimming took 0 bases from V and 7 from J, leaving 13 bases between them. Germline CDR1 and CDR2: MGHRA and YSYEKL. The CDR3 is CASSQDQLVREQYF. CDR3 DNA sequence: TGCGCCAGCAGCCAAGATCAGTTAGTCAGGGAGCAGTACTTC.

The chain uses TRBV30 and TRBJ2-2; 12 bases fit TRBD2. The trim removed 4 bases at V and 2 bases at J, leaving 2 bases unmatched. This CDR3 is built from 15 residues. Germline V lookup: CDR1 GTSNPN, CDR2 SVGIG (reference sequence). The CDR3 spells CAWKLAGGNTGELFF. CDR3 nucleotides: TGTGCCTGGAAACTAGCGGGAGGCAACACCGGGGAGCTGTTTTTT.

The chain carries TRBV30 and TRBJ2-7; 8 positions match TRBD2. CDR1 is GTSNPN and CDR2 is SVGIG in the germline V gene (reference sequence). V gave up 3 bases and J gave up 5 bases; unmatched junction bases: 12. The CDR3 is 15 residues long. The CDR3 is CAWRGFGGALDEQYF. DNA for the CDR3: TGTGCCTGGAGAGGATTCGGGGGGGCCTTGGACGAGCAGTACTTC.

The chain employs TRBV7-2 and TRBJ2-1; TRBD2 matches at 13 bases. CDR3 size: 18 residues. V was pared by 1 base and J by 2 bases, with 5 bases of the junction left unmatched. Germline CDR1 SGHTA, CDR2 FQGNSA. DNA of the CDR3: TGTGCCAGCAGCTTAGGCACTAGCGGGAGGGCCACCTACAATGAGCAGTTCTTC. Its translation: CASSLGTSGRATYNEQFF.

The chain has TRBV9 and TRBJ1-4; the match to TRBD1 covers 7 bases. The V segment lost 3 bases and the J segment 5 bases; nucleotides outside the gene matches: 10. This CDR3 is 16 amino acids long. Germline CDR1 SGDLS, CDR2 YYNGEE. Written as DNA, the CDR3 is TGTGCCAGCAGCGCTAGAAAGGGGACAGCAAATGAAAAACTGTTTTTT. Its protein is CASSARKGTANEKLFF.

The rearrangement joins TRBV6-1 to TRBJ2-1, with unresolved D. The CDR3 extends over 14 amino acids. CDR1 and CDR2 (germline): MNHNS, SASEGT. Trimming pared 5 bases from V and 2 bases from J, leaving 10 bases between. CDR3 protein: CASSNNRAYNEQFF. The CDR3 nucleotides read TGTGCCAGCAGTAATAACCGCGCCTACAATGAGCAGTTCTTC.

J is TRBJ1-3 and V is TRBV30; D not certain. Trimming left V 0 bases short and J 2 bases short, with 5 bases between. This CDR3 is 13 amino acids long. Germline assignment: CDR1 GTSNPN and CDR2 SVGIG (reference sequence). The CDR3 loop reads CAWSVRTGNTIYF. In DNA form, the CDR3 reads TGTGCCTGGAGTGTGCGGACTGGAAACACCATATATTTT.

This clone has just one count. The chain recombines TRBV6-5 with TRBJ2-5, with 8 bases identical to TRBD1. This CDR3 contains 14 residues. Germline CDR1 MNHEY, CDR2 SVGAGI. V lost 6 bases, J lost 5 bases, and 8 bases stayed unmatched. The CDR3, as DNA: TGTGCCAGCAGGAACAGGGGGTTAGGGGAGACCCAGTACTTC. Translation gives CASRNRGLGETQYF.

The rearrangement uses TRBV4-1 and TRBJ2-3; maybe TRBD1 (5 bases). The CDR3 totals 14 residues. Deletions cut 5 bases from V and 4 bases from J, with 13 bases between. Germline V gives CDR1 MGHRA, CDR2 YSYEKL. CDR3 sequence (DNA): TGCGCCAGCAGCTACGTAGGGGCCGCAGATACGCAGTATTTT. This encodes CASSYVGAADTQYF.

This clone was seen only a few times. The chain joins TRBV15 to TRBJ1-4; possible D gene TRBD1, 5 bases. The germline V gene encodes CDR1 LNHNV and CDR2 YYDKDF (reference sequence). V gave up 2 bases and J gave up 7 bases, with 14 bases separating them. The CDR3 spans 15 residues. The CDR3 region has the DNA TGTGCCACCAGCAGATCTATCAGGGTGGGTGAAAAACTGTTTTTT. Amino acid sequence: CATSRSIRVGEKLFF.

CDR3: CASSYSRERRSYEQYF. The CDR3 coding sequence is TGTGCCAGCAGTTACAGTCGGGAGCGCCGGAGCTACGAGCAGTACTTC. The chain combines TRBV6-5 with TRBJ2-7, with D perhaps matching TRBD2 (6 bases). The CDR3 is made up of 16 amino acids. Germline V gives CDR1 MNHEY, CDR2 SVGAGI. The V and J ends lost 2 bases and 3 bases respectively, with 17 bases between them.

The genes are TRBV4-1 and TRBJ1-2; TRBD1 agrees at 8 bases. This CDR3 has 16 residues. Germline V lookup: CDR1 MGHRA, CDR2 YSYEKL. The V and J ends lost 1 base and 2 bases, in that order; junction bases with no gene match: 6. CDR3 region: CASSQAKRTGNYGYTF. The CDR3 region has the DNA TGCGCCAGCAGCCAAGCCAAACGGACAGGGAACTATGGCTACACCTTC.

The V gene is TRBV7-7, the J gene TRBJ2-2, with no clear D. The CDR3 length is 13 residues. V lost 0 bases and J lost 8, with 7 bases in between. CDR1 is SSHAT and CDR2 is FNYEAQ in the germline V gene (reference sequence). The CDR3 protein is CASSLASVGELFF. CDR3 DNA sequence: TGTGCCAGCAGCTTAGCTTCAGTAGGGGAGCTGTTTTTT.

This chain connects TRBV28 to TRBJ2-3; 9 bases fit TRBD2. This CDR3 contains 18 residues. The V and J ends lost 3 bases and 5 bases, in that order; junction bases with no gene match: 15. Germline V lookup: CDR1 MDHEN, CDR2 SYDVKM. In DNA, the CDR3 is TGTGCCAGCAGTTTCCCCCCAAAGCGGGAGGAGGTGGTAGATACGCAGTATTTT. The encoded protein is CASSFPPKREEVVDTQYF.

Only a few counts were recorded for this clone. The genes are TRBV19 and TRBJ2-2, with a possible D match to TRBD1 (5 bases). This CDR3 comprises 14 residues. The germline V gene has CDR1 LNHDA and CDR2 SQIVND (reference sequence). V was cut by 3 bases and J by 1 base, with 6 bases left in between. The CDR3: CASSMGQNTGELFF. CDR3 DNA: TGTGCCAGTAGTATGGGGCAGAACACCGGGGAGCTGTTTTTT.

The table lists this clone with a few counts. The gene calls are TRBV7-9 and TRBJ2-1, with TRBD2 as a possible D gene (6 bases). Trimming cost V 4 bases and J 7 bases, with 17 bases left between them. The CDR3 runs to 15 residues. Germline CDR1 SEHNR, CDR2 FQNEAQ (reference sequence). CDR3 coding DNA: TGTGCCAGCAGCTCAGCGATACTAGGAGGGAATGAGCAGTTCTTC. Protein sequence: CASSSAILGGNEQFF.

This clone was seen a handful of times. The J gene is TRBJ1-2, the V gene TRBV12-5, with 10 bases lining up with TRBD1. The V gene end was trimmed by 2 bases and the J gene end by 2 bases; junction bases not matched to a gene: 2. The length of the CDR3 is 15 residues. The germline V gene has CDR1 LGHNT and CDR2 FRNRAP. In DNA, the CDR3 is TGTGCTAGTGGTTTGAGGGACAGGGGAAACTATGGCTACACCTTC. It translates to CASGLRDRGNYGYTF.

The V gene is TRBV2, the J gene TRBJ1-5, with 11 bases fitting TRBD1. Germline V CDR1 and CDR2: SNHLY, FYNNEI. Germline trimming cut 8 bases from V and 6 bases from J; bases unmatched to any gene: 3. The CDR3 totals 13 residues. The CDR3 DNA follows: TGTGCCAGCGGGACAGGGGGGTTTCAGCCCCAGCATTTT. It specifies CASGTGGFQPQHF.

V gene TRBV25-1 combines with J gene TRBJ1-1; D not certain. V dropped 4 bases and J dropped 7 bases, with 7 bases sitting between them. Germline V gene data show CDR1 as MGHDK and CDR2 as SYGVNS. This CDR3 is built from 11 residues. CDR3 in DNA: TGTGCCAGCAGTGCCGGGTATGAAGCTTTCTTT. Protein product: CASSAGYEAFF.

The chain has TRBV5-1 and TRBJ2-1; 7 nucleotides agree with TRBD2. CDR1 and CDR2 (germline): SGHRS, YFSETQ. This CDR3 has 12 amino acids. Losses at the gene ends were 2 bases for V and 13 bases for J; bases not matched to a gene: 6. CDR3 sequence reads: CASSFGEGSQFF. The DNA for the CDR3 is TGCGCCAGCAGCTTTGGGGAGGGGAGCCAGTTCTTC.

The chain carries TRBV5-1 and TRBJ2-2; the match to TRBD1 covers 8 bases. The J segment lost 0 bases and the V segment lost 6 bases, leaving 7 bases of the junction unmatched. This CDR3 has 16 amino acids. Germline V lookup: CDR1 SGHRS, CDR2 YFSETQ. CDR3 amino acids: CASTQDRGPNTGELFF. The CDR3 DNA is TGCGCCAGCACCCAAGACAGGGGACCGAACACCGGGGAGCTGTTTTTT.

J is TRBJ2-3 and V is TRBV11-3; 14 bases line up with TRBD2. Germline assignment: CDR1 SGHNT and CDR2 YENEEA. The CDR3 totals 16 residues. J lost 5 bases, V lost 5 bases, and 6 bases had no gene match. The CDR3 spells CASSMGLAGEVDTQYF. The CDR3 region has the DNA TGTGCCAGCAGCATGGGACTAGCGGGAGAAGTAGATACGCAGTATTTT.

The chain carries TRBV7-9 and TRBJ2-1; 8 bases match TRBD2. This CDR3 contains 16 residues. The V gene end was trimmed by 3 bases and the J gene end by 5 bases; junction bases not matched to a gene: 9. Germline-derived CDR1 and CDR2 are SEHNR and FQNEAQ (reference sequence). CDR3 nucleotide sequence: TGTGCCAGCAGCTTGACTAGCGCGGGGGTGGACAATGAGCAGTTCTTC. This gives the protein CASSLTSAGVDNEQFF.

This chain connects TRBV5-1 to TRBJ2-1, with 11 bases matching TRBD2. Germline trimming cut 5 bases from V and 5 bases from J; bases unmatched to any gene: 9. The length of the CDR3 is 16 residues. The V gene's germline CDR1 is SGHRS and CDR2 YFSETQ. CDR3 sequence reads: CASSYLAGGPHNEQFF. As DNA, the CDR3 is TGCGCCAGCAGTTACCTAGCGGGAGGCCCTCACAATGAGCAGTTCTTC.

The CDR3 sequence is CASSLEAGGLAKNIQYF. The CDR3 nucleotides read TGTGCCAGCAGCTTGGAGGCGGGAGGGCTAGCCAAAAACATTCAGTACTTC. V and J are TRBV5-6 and TRBJ2-4; TRBD2 matches 9 bases. The CDR3 is made up of 17 amino acids. Germline lookup yields CDR1 SGHDT and CDR2 YYEEEE. V gave up 0 bases and J gave up 0 bases; unmatched junction bases: 4.

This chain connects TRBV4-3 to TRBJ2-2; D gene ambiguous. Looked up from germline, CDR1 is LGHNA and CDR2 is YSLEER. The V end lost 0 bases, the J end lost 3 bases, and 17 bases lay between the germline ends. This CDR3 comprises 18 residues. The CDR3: CASSQDSVGRRDTGELFF. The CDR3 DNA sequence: TGCGCCAGCAGCCAAGACTCGGTTGGCCGACGGGACACCGGGGAGCTGTTTTTT.